This T cell receptor beta chain was documented in a study of shared clonotypes between healthy human individuals. Study-wide results and limits: Clonotype sharing across four donors was observed for roughly 5% of naive CD4 clonotypes.

At deep level, the assay was performed. Assay: immunoSEQ multiplex PCR; the TCRdb copy retains only in-frame clones and omits some. The sample carries about 520,000 clones, approximately 95% recorded once. Those who donated were healthy HIV-negative adults, with no recent acute infections or vaccinations reported. Each sample came from a Caucasian adult donor living in Nashville, Tennessee. About this clone: Its antigen is as yet unknown.

J lost 6 bases, V lost 4 bases, and 11 bases had no gene match. The germline CDR1 and CDR2 sequences are SGDLS and YYNGEE. The CDR3 contains 16 residues. The chain is built from TRBV9 and TRBJ2-1; 9 nucleotides match TRBD2. The specimen was naive CD4+ T cells sorted from blood. As for subset: CD45RA+ positively selected. The TCR sequence derives from a woman aged 25 to 45 in good health. Here the CDR3 reads CASSQRVAGVFNEQFF. The CDR3 DNA follows: TGTGCCAGCAGCCAGCGTGTAGCGGGAGTTTTCAATGAGCAGTTCTTC.